A single sample gave rise to the 16 T cell receptor beta chains below, sequenced in a study of vaccination and CD4 T cells after COVID-19. TCRdb passed the PCR reads through MiXCR, listing each CDR3 protein once. This sample carries approximately 20,000 distinct CDR3 sequences, around 60% of them seen once, and the ten largest clones take about 1.1%. Material: CD4+ T cells from blood, obtained before SARS-CoV-2 vaccination. Every receptor here comes from a human donor who had recovered from COVID-19.

V gene TRBV18 combines with J gene TRBJ1-1, with D hard to call. Germline V gene sequence: CDR1 KGHSH, CDR2 LQKENI. V was clipped by 3 bases and J by 1 base, with 9 bases between them. This CDR3 has 14 residues. Here the CDR3 reads CASSPRRTNTEAFF. CDR3 nucleotides: TGTGCCAGCTCACCCCGACGGACGAACACTGAAGCTTTCTTT.

CDR3 DNA sequence: TGTGCCATACACCCTAGCGGTACCTACAATGAGCAGTTCTTC. It codes for CAIHPSGTYNEQFF. The chain links TRBV10-3 to TRBJ2-1, with 7 bases fitting TRBD2. CDR3 length equals 14 residues. Germline V gene lookup returns CDR1 ENHRY and CDR2 SYGVKD. The V gene end was trimmed by 9 bases and the J gene end by 2 bases; junction bases not matched to a gene: 7.

The CDR3, as DNA: TGTGCCAGCAGTTTAATGGAGACTAGCGGGACCCTCAACGAGCAGTACTTC. Its protein is CASSLMETSGTLNEQYF. The genes are TRBV12-3 or TRBV12-4 and TRBJ2-7, with 11 bases matching TRBD2. This CDR3 contains 17 residues. The V and J ends lost 2 bases and 5 bases, in that order; junction bases with no gene match: 11.

The chain carries TRBV7-2 and TRBJ2-1; D may be TRBD2 (6 bases). CDR1 and CDR2 (germline): SGHTA, FQGNSA. The CDR3 runs to 16 residues. V was clipped by 7 bases and J by 2 bases, with 18 bases between them. CDR3 DNA sequence: TGTGCCAGCAAACCCTGGGGGGACCAAACCTACAATGAGCAGTTCTTC. Protein sequence: CASKPWGDQTYNEQFF.

The genes are TRBV5-4 and TRBJ1-1; no clear D gene. Deletions cut 4 bases from V and 0 bases from J, with 13 bases between. Germline lookup yields CDR1 SGHNT and CDR2 YYREEE (reference sequence). The CDR3 contains 15 residues. The CDR3 DNA follows: TGTGCCAGCAGCCGTCGTCAGGACCTGAACACTGAAGCTTTCTTT. This translates into CASSRRQDLNTEAFF.

This clonotype was observed a handful of times. The genes are TRBV6-1 and TRBJ2-5; TRBD2 aligns across 7 bases. The CDR3 extends over 11 amino acids. V lost 11 bases, J lost 3 bases, and 3 bases stayed unmatched. CDR1 and CDR2 from the germline V gene are MNHNS and SASEGT. The CDR3 DNA follows: TGTGCCGTCGGGAGGAAAGAGACCCAGTACTTC. It yields the protein CAVGRKETQYF.

The CDR3 DNA is TGCAGTGCTAGAGATACCAGGGAGATAAATCAGCCCCAGCATTTT. This gives the protein CSARDTREINQPQHF. V usage is TRBV20-1 and J usage is TRBJ1-5; TRBD1 might be the D (5 bases). The V end was cut by 0 bases, the J end by 4 bases, with 13 bases between. Germline loops: CDR1 DFQATT, CDR2 SNEGSKA (reference sequence). The CDR3 is 15 amino acids.

The V call is TRBV10-3, the J call TRBJ1-2; unclear D gene. There are 15 residues in the CDR3. The germline V gene encodes CDR1 ENHRY and CDR2 SYGVKD. The V end was cut by 11 bases, the J end by 4 bases, with 23 bases between. As DNA, the CDR3 is TGTGCCGCTGCCGAGTTCTACTACAACCGCTATGGCTACACCTTC. This codes for CAAAEFYYNRYGYTF.

V gene TRBV7-9 combines with J gene TRBJ2-1, with D hard to call. The V gene lost 3 bases and the J gene lost 9 bases, with 12 bases spanning the gap. In germline, CDR1 is SEHNR, CDR2 FQNEAQ (reference sequence). CDR3 length: 13 residues. CDR3 coding DNA: TGTGCCAGCAGCTTCCTCTCGGATTTTGAGCAGTTCTTC. Protein: CASSFLSDFEQFF.

This clonotype was observed a few times. CDR3 nucleotide sequence: TGTGCCAGCAGCTTGCAAGGCCAGACTGAAGCTTTCTTT. It is translated as CASSLQGQTEAFF. This rearrangement joins TRBV5-4 to TRBJ1-1; D unclear. Germline CDR1 SGHNT, CDR2 YYREEE (reference sequence). The CDR3 is made up of 13 amino acids. Trimming took 1 base from V and 5 from J, leaving 9 bases between them.

This clonotype was observed a few times. The CDR3 loop reads CAISESTQDMNTF. The CDR3 coding sequence is TGTGCCATCAGTGAGTCGACGCAGGATATGAACACCTTC. The chain has TRBV10-3 and TRBJ1-2; D not resolved. Trimming stripped 0 bases from V and 12 bases from J, with 14 bases between. The CDR3 totals 13 residues. Germline CDR1 ENHRY, CDR2 SYGVKD.

The chain recombines TRBV6-1 with TRBJ1-2; 9 bases are shared with TRBD1. From germline, CDR1 is MNHNS and CDR2 SASEGT. The CDR3 totals 14 residues. J gave up 4 bases and V 7 bases, and 7 bases lay outside the gene matches. CDR3 bases: TGTGCCAGCACACCGGGACAGGGCGGCTATGGCTACACCTTC. Residues: CASTPGQGGYGYTF.

The CDR3 DNA sequence: TGTGCCAGCAGCCTAGTTAGTAGCACAGATACGCAGTATTTT. Its protein is CASSLVSSTDTQYF. This chain uses TRBV7-2 with TRBJ2-3; no clear D gene. Germline-derived CDR1 and CDR2 are SGHTA and FQGNSA. Between the trimmed V and J ends, which lost 5 bases and 0 bases, there was a span of 9 bases. This CDR3 is 14 amino acids long.

This sequence joins TRBV2 and TRBJ2-5; 7 nucleotides align to TRBD2. The germline V gene has CDR1 SNHLY and CDR2 FYNNEI. The V and J ends lost 2 bases and 5 bases, in that order; junction bases with no gene match: 8. This CDR3 region has 15 residues. CDR3 in amino acids: CASSEFGTNFETQYF. Here the CDR3 DNA reads TGTGCCAGCAGTGAATTCGGGACTAATTTCGAGACCCAGTACTTC. Combining the CDR3 with reference TRBV2 and TRBJ2-5 gives the whole variable domain EPEVTQTPSHQVTQMGQEVILRCVPISNHLYFYWYRQILGQKVEFLVSFYNNEISEKSEIFDDQFSVERPDGSNFTLKIRSTKLEDSAMYFCASSEFGTNFETQYFGPGTRLLVL.

This clonotype was observed a few times. This rearrangement joins TRBV6-1 to TRBJ2-1; TRBD2 matches 11 bases. The CDR3 contains 17 residues. The germline V gene has CDR1 MNHNS and CDR2 SASEGT. With V trimmed by 7 bases and J by 6 bases, 14 bases remained unmatched. Written as DNA, the CDR3 is TGTGCCAGCATCCTACTAGCGGGAGATTTCTGGGCCAATGAGCAGTTCTTC. Encoded protein: CASILLAGDFWANEQFF.

V is TRBV6-5 and J is TRBJ2-7, with TRBD2 identical over 15 bases. Germline V gene lookup returns CDR1 MNHEY and CDR2 SVGAGI. This CDR3 is 18 amino acids long. Unmatched junction bases numbered 7, after V lost 0 bases and J lost 4 bases. CDR3: CASSYSPGLAGGTYEQYF. CDR3 nucleotide sequence: TGTGCCAGCAGTTACTCGCCGGGACTAGCGGGAGGCACGTACGAGCAGTACTTC.